This T cell receptor (beta chain) derives from a study of breast tumors, draining lymph nodes, adjacent tissues. The CDR3 length is 19 residues. Per the germline V gene, CDR1 is MGHRA and CDR2 is YSYEKL. Losses at the gene ends were 0 bases for V and 4 bases for J; bases not matched to a gene: 18. This clonotype has a count of ten or more. What it binds is unknown. TCRdb re-analysed the multiplex PCR reads in MiXCR, keeping a single row per CDR3 protein. The table lists some 130,000 distinct CDR3 sequences, about 22% of them singletons, with around 2.6% in the top ten. Axillary draining lymph nodes of breast cancer patients supplied the node samples. Findings and caveats of the study: The lymph node origin of tumor T cells was framed as consistent with a hypothesis, not demonstrated. Luminal-like breast cancer showed significantly greater tumor-nontumor repertoire similarity than basal-like breast cancer did. Tumor repertoires ranked between lymph nodes and nontumor tissue in diversity, with V and J gene preferences. Data fit most tumor T cells coming from lymph node, expanding in tumor.

The clonotype originates from a female donor with breast cancer. Some clones in this sample may be carry-over from other donors' samples. The chain combines TRBV4-1 with TRBJ2-7; 7 bases are shared with TRBD1. Specimen: axillary lymph node tissue. The CDR3 DNA follows: TGCGCCAGCAGCCAAGATTGGGACGAAAGACAGGGTCTGGTGTACGAGCAGTACTTC. Its protein is CASSQDWDERQGLVYEQYF.